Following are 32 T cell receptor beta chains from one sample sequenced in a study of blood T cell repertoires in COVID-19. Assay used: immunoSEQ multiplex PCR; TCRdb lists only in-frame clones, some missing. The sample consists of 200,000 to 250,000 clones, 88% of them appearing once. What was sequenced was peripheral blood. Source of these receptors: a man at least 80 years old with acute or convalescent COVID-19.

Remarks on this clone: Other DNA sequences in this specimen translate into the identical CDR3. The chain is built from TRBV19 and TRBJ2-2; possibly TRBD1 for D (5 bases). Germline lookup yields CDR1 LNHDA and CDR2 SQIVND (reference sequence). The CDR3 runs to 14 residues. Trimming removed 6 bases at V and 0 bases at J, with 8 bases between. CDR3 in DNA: TGTGCCAGTAGCGCGACAGCGAACACCGGGGAGCTGTTTTTT. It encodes CASSATANTGELFF.

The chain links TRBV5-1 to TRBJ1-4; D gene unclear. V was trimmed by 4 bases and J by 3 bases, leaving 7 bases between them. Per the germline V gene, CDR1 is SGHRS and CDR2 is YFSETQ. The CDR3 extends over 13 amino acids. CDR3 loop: CASSVASNEKLFF. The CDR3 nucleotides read TGCGCCAGCAGCGTGGCATCTAATGAAAAACTGTTTTTT.

CDR3 bases: TGTGCCAGCAGTTACAGTCCGGACAGACAGAACCAGCCCCAGCATTTT. It yields the protein CASSYSPDRQNQPQHF. V and J are TRBV6-6 and TRBJ1-5, with a tentative D call TRBD1 (6 bases). Trimming left V 2 bases short and J 7 bases short, with 18 bases between. Germline V gene data show CDR1 as MNHNY and CDR2 as SVGAGI (reference sequence). The CDR3 loop spans 16 amino acids.

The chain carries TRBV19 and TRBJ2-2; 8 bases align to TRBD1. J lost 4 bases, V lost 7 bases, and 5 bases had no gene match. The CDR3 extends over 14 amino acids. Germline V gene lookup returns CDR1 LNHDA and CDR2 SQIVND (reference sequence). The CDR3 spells CASKNRGSTGELFF. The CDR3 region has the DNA TGTGCCAGTAAGAACAGGGGGAGCACCGGGGAGCTGTTTTTT.

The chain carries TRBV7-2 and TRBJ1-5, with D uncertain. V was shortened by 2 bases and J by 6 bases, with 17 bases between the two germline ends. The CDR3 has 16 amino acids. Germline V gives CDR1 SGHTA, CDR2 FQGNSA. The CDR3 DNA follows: TGTGCCAGCAGCTTACGAGGCTCGGGGATAGGTCAGCCCCAGCATTTT. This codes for CASSLRGSGIGQPQHF.

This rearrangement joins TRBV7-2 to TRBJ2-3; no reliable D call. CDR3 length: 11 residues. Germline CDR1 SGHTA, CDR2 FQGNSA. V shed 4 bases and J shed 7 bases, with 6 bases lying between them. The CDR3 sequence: CASSSGYTQYF. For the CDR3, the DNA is TGTGCCAGCAGCTCCGGGTATACGCAGTATTTT.

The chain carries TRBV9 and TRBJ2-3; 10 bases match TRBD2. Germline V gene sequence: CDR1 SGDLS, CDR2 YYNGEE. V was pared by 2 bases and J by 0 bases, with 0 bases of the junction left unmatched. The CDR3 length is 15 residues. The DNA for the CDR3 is TGTGCCAGCAGCGTGACTAGCGGGAGCACAGATACGCAGTATTTT. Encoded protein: CASSVTSGSTDTQYF.

CDR3 nucleotides: TGCGCCAGCAGCTTGGACGGTTTCTATGGCTACACCTTC. Its protein is CASSLDGFYGYTF. The chain recombines TRBV5-1 with TRBJ1-2, with D hard to call. CDR1 SGHRS and CDR2 YFSETQ come from the germline V gene. Trimming removed 0 bases at V and 4 bases at J, with 7 bases between. This CDR3 is 13 amino acids long.

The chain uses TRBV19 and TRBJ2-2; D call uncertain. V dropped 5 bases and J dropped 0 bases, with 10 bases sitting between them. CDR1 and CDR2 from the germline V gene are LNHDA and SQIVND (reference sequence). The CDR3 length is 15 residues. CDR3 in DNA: TGTGCCAGTAGTCGGCCAGGTTCGAACACCGGGGAGCTGTTTTTT. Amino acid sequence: CASSRPGSNTGELFF.

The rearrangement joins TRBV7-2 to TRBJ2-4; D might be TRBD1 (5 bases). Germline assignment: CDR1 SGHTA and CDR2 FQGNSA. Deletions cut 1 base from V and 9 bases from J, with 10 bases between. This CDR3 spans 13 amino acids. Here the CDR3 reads CASSLDPQGIQYF. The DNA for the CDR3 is TGTGCCAGCAGCTTAGACCCGCAGGGCATTCAGTACTTC.

CDR3 sequence: CASSIDGQRVRNQPQHF. The CDR3 bases are TGTGCCAGTAGTATCGACGGACAGCGAGTAAGAAATCAGCCCCAGCATTTT. This sequence joins TRBV19 and TRBJ1-5; possibly TRBD1 for D (6 bases). Germline values: CDR1 LNHDA, CDR2 SQIVND (reference sequence). This CDR3 spans 17 amino acids. Trimming took off 3 bases at V and 4 bases at J, with 19 bases between the two ends.

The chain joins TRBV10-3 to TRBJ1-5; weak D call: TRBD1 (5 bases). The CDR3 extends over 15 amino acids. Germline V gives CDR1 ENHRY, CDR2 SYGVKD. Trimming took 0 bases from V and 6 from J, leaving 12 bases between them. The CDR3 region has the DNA TGTGCCATCAGTGAGTCGAGCAGGGAGGGTCAGCCCCAGCATTTT. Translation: CAISESSREGQPQHF.

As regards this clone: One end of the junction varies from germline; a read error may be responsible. CDR3 in amino acids: CASSIGLAGDSDF. The CDR3 bases are TGTGCCAGCAGTATCGGACTAGCGGGCGACTCTGACTTC. The rearrangement joins TRBV28 to TRBJ2-4; 11 nucleotides line up with TRBD2. CDR1 is MDHEN, CDR2 SYDVKM, per germline. The CDR3 has 13 amino acids.

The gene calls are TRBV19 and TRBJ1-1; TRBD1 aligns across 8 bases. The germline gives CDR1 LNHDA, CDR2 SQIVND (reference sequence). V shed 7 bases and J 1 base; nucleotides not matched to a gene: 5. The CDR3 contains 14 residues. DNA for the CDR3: TGTGCCAGTAAAATAGACAGGGGGAACACTGAAGCTTTCTTT. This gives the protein CASKIDRGNTEAFF. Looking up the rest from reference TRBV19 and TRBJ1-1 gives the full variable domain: DGGITQSPKYLFRKEGQNVTLSCEQNLNHDAMYWYRQDPGQGLRLIYYSQIVNDFQKGDIAEGYSVSREKKESFPLTVTSAQKNPTAFYLCASKIDRGNTEAFFGQGTRLTVV.

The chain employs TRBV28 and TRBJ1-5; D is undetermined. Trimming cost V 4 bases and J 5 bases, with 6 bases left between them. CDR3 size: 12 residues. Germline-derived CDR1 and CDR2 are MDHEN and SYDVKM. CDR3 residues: CASSSPDQPQHF. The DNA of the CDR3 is TGTGCCAGCAGTTCCCCTGATCAGCCCCAGCATTTT.

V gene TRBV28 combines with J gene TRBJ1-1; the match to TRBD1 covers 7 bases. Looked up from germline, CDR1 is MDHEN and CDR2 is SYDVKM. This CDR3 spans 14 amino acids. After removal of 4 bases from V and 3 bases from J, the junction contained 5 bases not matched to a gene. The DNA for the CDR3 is TGTGCCAGCAGTTCGACAGGGATTTACACTGAAGCTTTCTTT. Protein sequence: CASSSTGIYTEAFF.

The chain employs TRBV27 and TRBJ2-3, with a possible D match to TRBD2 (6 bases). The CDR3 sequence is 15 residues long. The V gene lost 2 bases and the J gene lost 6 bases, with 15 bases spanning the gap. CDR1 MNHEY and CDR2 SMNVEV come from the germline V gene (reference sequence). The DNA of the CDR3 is TGTGCCAGCAGTTTAGCGGGATCGCACTCGGATACGCAGTATTTT. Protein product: CASSLAGSHSDTQYF.

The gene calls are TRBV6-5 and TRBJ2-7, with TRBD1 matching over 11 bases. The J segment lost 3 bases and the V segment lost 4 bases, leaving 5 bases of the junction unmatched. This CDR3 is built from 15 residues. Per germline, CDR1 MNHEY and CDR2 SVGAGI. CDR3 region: CASSSSGTGGYEQYF. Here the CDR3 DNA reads TGTGCCAGCAGTTCCTCCGGGACAGGGGGCTACGAGCAGTACTTC.

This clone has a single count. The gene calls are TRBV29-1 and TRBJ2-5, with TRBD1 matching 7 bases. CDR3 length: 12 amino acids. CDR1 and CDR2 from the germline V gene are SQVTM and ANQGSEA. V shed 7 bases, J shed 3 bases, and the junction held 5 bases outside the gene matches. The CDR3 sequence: CSAGTGEETQYF. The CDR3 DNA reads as TGCAGCGCCGGAACAGGGGAAGAGACCCAGTACTTC.

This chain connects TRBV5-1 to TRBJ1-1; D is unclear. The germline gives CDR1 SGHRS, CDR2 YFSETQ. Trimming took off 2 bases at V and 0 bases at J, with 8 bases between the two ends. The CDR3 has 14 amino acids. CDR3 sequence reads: CASSLIGMNTEAFF. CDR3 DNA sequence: TGCGCCAGCAGCTTAATCGGGATGAACACTGAAGCTTTCTTT.

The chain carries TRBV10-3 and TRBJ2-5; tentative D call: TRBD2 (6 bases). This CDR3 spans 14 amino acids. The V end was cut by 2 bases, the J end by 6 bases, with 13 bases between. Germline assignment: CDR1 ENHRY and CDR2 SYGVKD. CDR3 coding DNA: TGTGCCATCAGTGAGGGTCCGGAGGGAAAGACCCAGTACTTC. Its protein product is CAISEGPEGKTQYF.

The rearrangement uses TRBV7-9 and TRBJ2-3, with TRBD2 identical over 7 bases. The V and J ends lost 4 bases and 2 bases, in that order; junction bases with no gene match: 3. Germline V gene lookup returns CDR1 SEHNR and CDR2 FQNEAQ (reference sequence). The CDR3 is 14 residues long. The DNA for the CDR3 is TGTGCCAGCAGCTGGAGCGGGGACACAGATACGCAGTATTTT. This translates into CASSWSGDTDTQYF. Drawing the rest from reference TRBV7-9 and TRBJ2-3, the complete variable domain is DTGVSQNPRHKITKRGQNVTFRCDPISEHNRLYWYRQTLGQGPEFLTYFQNEAQLEKSRLLSDRFSAERPKGSFSTLEIQRTEQGDSAMYLCASSWSGDTDTQYFGPGTRLTVL.

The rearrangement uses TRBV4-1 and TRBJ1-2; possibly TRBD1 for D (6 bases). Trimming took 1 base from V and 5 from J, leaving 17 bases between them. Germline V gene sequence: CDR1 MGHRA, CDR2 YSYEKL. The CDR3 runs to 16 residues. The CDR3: CASSQVAVQGHYGYTF. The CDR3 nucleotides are TGCGCCAGCAGCCAAGTGGCGGTACAGGGACATTATGGCTACACCTTC.

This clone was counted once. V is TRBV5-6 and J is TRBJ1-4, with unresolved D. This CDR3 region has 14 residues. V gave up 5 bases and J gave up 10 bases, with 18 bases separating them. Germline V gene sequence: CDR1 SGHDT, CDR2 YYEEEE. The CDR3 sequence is CASSFRSAGGKLFF. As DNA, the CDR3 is TGTGCCAGCAGTTTCCGGTCTGCTGGTGGAAAACTGTTTTTT.

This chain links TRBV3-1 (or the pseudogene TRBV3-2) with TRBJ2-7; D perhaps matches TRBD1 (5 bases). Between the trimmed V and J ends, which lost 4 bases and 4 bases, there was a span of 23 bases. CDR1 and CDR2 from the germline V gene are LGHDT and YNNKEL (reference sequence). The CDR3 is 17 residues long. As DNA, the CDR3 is TGTGCCAGCAGCCCACGAGTGGGTCAGGGTCCCTTTTACGAGCAGTACTTC. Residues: CASSPRVGQGPFYEQYF.

The CDR3 region has the DNA TGCGCCAGCTCTAATTGGACAGGGTCATCTCAGTTCTTC. Translating gives CASSNWTGSSQFF. The chain links TRBV5-1 to TRBJ2-1; the match to TRBD1 covers 8 bases. The CDR3 length is 13 residues. Germline V CDR1 and CDR2: SGHRS, YFSETQ. After removal of 7 bases from V and 13 bases from J, the junction contained 13 bases not matched to a gene.

This chain's CDR3 is CASSLWANTEAFF. In nucleotides, the CDR3 is TGTGCCAGCAGTTTATGGGCGAACACTGAAGCTTTCTTT. The chain combines TRBV27 with TRBJ1-1; no reliable D call. Trimming stripped 1 base from V and 1 base from J, with 4 bases between. Germline V gives CDR1 MNHEY, CDR2 SMNVEV (reference sequence). The CDR3 is 13 amino acids.

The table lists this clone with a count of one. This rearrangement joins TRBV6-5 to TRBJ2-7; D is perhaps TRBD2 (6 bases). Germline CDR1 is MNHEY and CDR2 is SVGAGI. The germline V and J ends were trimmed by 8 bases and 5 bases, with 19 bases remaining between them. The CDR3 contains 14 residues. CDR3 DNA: TGTGCCAGCCGGCCATCGGGGGACCCCCACGAGCAGTACTTC. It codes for CASRPSGDPHEQYF.

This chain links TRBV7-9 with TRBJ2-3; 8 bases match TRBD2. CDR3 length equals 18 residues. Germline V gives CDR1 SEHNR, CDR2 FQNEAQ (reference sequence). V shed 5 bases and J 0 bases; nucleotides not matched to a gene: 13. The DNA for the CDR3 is TGTGCCAGCAGCCCTATCCCGGCGGGAGGACGCAGCACAGATACGCAGTATTTT. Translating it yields CASSPIPAGGRSTDTQYF.

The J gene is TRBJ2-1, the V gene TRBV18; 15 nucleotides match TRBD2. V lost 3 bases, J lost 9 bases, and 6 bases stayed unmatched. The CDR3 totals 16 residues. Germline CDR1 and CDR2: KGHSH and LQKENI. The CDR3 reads CASSPMGLAGGSEQFF. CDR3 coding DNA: TGTGCCAGCTCACCTATGGGACTAGCGGGAGGAAGTGAGCAGTTCTTC.

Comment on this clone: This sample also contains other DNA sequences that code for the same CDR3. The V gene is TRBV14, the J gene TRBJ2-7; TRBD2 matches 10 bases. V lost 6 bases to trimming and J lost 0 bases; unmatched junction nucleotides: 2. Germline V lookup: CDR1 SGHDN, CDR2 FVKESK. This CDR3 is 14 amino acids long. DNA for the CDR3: TGTGCCAGCAGTAGCGGGAGGCTCTCCTACGAGCAGTACTTC. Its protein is CASSSGRLSYEQYF.

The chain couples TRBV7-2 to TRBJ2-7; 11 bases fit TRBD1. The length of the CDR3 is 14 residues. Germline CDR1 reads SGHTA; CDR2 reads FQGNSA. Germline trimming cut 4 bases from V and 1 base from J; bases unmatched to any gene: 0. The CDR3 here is CASSWDRGSYEQYF. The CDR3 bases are TGTGCCAGCAGCTGGGACAGGGGGTCCTACGAGCAGTACTTC.